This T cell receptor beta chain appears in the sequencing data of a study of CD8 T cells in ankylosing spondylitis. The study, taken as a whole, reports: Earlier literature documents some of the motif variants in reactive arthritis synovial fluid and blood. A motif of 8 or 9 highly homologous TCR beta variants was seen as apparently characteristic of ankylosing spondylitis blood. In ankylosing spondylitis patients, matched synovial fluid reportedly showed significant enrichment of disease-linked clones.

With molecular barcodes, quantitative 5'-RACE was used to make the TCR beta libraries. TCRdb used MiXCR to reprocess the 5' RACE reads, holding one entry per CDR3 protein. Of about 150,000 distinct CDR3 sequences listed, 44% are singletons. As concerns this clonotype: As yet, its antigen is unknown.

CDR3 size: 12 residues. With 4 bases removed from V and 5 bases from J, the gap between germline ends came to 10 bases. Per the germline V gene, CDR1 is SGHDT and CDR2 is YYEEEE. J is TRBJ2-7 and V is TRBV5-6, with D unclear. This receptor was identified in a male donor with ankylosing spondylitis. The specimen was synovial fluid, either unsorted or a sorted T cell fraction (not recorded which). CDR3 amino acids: CASSGTVHEQYF. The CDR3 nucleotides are TGTGCCAGCAGCGGAACGGTGCACGAGCAGTACTTC.